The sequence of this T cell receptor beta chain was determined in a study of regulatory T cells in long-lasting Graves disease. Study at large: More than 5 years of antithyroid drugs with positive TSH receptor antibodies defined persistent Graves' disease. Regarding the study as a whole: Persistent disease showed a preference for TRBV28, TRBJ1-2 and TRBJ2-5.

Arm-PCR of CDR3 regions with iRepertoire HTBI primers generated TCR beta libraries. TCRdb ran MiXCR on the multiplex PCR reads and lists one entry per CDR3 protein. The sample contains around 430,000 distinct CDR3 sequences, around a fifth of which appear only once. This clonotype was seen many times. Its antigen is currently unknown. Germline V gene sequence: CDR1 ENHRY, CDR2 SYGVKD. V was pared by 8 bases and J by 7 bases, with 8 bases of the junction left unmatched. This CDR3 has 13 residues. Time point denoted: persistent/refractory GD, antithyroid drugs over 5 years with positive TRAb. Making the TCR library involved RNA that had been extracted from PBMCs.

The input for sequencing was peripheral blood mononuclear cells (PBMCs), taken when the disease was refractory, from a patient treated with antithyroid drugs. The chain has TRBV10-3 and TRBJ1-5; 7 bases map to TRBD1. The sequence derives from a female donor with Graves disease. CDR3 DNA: TGTGCCATCCAAGACAGGGTGGGACAGCCCCAGCATTTT. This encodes CAIQDRVGQPQHF.